These 3 T cell receptor beta chains were all obtained from the same sample, sequenced in a study of shared clonotypes between healthy human individuals. Sequencing was performed with immunoSEQ multiplex PCR; in TCRdb, only in-frame clones are kept and a portion is missing. The data contain 630,000 or so clones, roughly 98% of them seen just once; the ten biggest clones take up 0.3%. CD45RO-negative, CCR7-positively selected cells formed the naive CD8 fraction, excluding terminally differentiated effector memory CD45RA+ cells. Sequenced: naive CD8+ T cells sorted from blood. These receptor sequences come from a man aged 30 to 39 in good health.

The J gene is TRBJ2-7, the V gene TRBV6-1; 7 bases agree with TRBD1. Trimming removed 6 bases from V and 9 bases from J; junction bases left unmatched: 11. The CDR3 extends over 13 amino acids. Looked up from germline, CDR1 is MNHNS and CDR2 is SASEGT. The CDR3 region is CASSPPTGARQYF. Here the CDR3 DNA reads TGTGCCAGCAGCCCCCCTACAGGGGCCCGGCAGTACTTC.

The chain employs TRBV4-3 and TRBJ2-7; 7 bases match TRBD2. The germline V gene has CDR1 LGHNA and CDR2 YSLEER. This CDR3 has 13 residues. The junction had 4 bases not matched to a gene; V was cut back by 4 bases and J by 4 bases. CDR3 sequence reads: CASSPGGGYEQYF. In DNA, the CDR3 is TGCGCCAGCAGCCCGGGAGGTGGGTACGAGCAGTACTTC.

V usage is TRBV30 and J usage is TRBJ2-4; no clear D gene. Germline V gene lookup returns CDR1 GTSNPN and CDR2 SVGIG (reference sequence). The germline V and J ends were trimmed by 1 base and 8 bases, with 12 bases remaining between them. The CDR3 runs 13 residues. The CDR3 spells CAWSGLGFDIQYF. The CDR3 coding sequence is TGTGCCTGGAGTGGGCTGGGCTTCGACATTCAGTACTTC.